The source of this T cell receptor beta chain is a study of blood T cells in healthy people across ages (dated by TCRdb to 2015 to 2017). Looking at the study overall: In model experiments, template switching captured about one uniquely barcoded TCR beta cDNA molecule for every two T cells. To track age-related changes in TCR beta repertoire diversity, the study relied on deep sequencing normalized with unique cDNA molecular identifiers. Donors were grouped into four age groups: young (average 16 years), middle-aged (39), aged (over 55) and long-lived (less than 85). To avoid experimental bias, donors of different ages were randomly spread across the sequencing lanes. For two donors (one aged 18 to 29 and one aged 80 or older), the study analyzed two additional independent replicas of 1 million unique cDNA reads from the same blood draw.

Library construction relied on 5' RACE. Instrument on record: Illumina HiSeq 2500. A second roughly 6 to 12 cycle PCR used a sample-barcoded 5' primer and a J-beta primer mix. A unique molecular identifier was introduced onto each TCR beta cDNA molecule by a template-switch 5' adaptor carrying 12 random nucleotides. Each sample yielded at least 2.5 million CDR3-containing paired-end reads. The Mint cDNA synthesis kit, primed by a TRBC-specific oligonucleotide, was used to synthesize first-strand cDNA from all RNA. Following uracil-DNA glycosylase treatment, all cDNA underwent a first 18-cycle PCR with the universal primers M1SS and BC2_uni_R. The authors processed their data as follows. Each sample was normalized by randomly selecting 1 million high-quality reads, each carrying a distinct molecular identifier. Instead of being binned into consensus sequences, reads with shared molecular identifiers were discarded. MiTCR, with a Q25 quality threshold and the strictest error-elimination algorithm, was used for CDR3 identification, clonotype clustering and error correction. A nonparametric unseen species model using Euler transformation provided a lower-bound estimate of total TCR beta diversity. TCRdb applied fastp at Q25 and MiXCR to the public reads, then kept only in-frame beta chains. All rows with the same CDR3 protein become a single entry with the most common DNA and genes. The V and J calls reflect TCRdb's pipeline rather than the authors' work. In all, the sample holds 1.4 million or so distinct CDR3 sequences, and around 40% of those were seen once. The ten largest clones represent approximately 4.1% of the sample.

A few counts support this clonotype. The specificity of this receptor is unknown. Base qualities were left out, and no much larger clone turns up one base away. As encoded in the germline V gene (reference sequence), CDR1 is DFQATT while CDR2 is SNEGSKA. The CDR3 has 14 amino acids, counting the end cysteine and phenylalanine. The CDR3 DNA has 42 bases and is translated from base 1. The germline ends are 12 bases apart after V is trimmed by 5 bases and J by 0 bases. The donors were about 40 Caucasian individuals from Russia, aged 6 to 90 years, who were systemically healthy. Each donor gave 8 to 10 milliliters of peripheral blood, collected into EDTA-treated Vacutainer tubes. Ficoll-Paque density-gradient centrifugation was used to isolate PBMCs, with at least 6 million obtained per sample. Total RNA, at least 5.5 micrograms per sample, was extracted from PBMCs with Trizol reagent. For every donor, flow cytometry on a PBMC aliquot measured the percentage of naive CD45RAhigh/CD27high T cells.

Broader findings and caveats from the paper: Bulk unsorted PBMC profiling prevented conclusive comparison of naive and antigen-experienced compartments. Estimates of total diversity based on one million sequenced T cells were considered lower bounds and underestimates. There was a strong correlation between observed TCR beta diversity and the percentage of naive T cells measured by flow cytometry. Because donor CMV infection status was unknown, age-related changes in expanded clonotypes were potentially confounded. Observed TCR beta diversity per million T cells fell roughly linearly with age, and a significant reduction was already apparent by age roughly 40. Compared with the aged group, more naive CD4+ T cells, fewer expanded clones and increased TCR diversity were shown by the long-lived group, suggesting age selection.

This sequence originates from a woman under 30 in good health. The rearranged chain carries TRBV20-1 and TRBJ2-3, with TRBD2 as a weak D call on 6 bases. The sample was blood. This receptor carries the CDR3 CSAPYGGSTDTQYF. In nucleotides, the sequence is TGCAGTGCTCCCTACGGGGGTAGCACAGATACGCAGTATTTT.